Listed below are T cell receptor beta chains from one sample, sequenced in a study of T cell responses to AZD1222 COVID-19 vaccine. Here immunoSEQ multiplex PCR was the method, and the copy in TCRdb shows in-frame clones only, minus some. Of some 200,000 clones in the sample, approximately 90% were seen once. Sequences were derived from peripheral blood, sampled 28 days after the second AZD1222 dose. The receptor source for this set is an adult who received the AZD1222 COVID-19 vaccine. Both conserved end residues are part of each CDR3. The size entry is marked missing in some rows and otherwise reads once, few, many or a size class.

>-|TRBJ2-3|TRBV19
CASSIDRWVHGTDTQYF
>-|TRBJ1-2|TRBV28
CASSLQANYGYTF
>-|TRBJ2-7|TRBV10-2
CASGQGKAYEQYF
>-|TRBJ2-2|TRBV28
CASSLGLAGAGELFF
>-|TRBJ1-5|TRBV19
CASSPPQGYQPQHF
>-|TRBJ2-7|TRBV12-3/TRBV12-4
CASSLSRYEQYF
>-|TRBJ2-7|TRBV28
CASSLPTVSEQYF
>-|TRBJ1-2|TRBV5-1
CASSPGTGGASGYTF
>-|TRBJ1-6|TRBV27
CASSLFSNPGYSPLHF
>-|TRBJ2-6|TRBV28
CASSKGSRSGANVLTF
>-|TRBJ1-5|TRBV12-5
CASGDTLPQHF
>-|TRBJ1-4|TRBV7-6
CASSPASGHWEKLFF
>-|TRBJ2-2|TRBV7-3
CASSLRGQGTGELFF
>-|TRBJ2-7|TRBV28
CASSLIGSNYEQYF
>-|TRBJ1-3|TRBV6-5
CASSSVEGRSGNTIYF
>few|TRBJ1-3|TRBV20-1
CSASSLPGAGNTIYF
>-|TRBJ1-4|TRBV28
CATRGATNEKLFF
>few|TRBJ2-7|TRBV6-5
CASSYASSGGGLEQYF
>-|TRBJ1-2|TRBV28
CASSLRGPPSYTF
>once|TRBJ2-2|TRBV12-3/TRBV12-4
CASSVQGNWELFF
>-|TRBJ2-5|TRBV2
CASSESKGGGETQYF
>once|TRBJ1-6|TRBV3-1/TRBV3-2
CASSRGGTGSSPLHF
>-|TRBJ2-7|TRBV28
CASSAETYEQYF
>-|TRBJ1-1|TRBV12-3/TRBV12-4
CASSTRRTEAFF
>-|TRBJ2-1|TRBV6-5
CASRGTSATYNEQFF
>-|TRBJ1-5|TRBV7-9
CASSLVGSSNQPQHF
>-|TRBJ2-7|TRBV30
CAWSAGQTLGDVQYF
>-|TRBJ1-1|TRBV6-6
CASRRGLSEAFF
>-|TRBJ1-2|TRBV19
CASRRFPSGQGTAVYYGYTF
>-|TRBJ2-7|TRBV29-1
CSGKQGYEQYF
>-|TRBJ1-5|TRBV6-5
CASSSRDRDHQPQHF
>-|TRBJ2-7|TRBV2
CARSARAGSYEQYF
>-|TRBJ2-1|TRBV15
CATSRDTSIEGSGNEQFF
>-|TRBJ2-7|TRBV7-9
CASSDRGAAIYEQYF
>once|TRBJ2-7|TRBV7-9
CASSSRRTETYEQYF
>-|TRBJ1-4|TRBV9
CASSPHEEKLFF
>-|TRBJ2-3|TRBV24-1
CATSDWGGTSTDTQYF
>-|TRBJ1-5|TRBV28
CASTPRGRGNQPQHF
>-|TRBJ1-5|TRBV6-4
CASSAPQRQPQHF
>-|TRBJ2-7|TRBV7-2
CASSVSGTTTYEQYF
>-|TRBJ1-3|TRBV24-1
CATSDLSGNTIYF
>-|TRBJ2-3|TRBV11-2
CASSLAGVGITDTQYF